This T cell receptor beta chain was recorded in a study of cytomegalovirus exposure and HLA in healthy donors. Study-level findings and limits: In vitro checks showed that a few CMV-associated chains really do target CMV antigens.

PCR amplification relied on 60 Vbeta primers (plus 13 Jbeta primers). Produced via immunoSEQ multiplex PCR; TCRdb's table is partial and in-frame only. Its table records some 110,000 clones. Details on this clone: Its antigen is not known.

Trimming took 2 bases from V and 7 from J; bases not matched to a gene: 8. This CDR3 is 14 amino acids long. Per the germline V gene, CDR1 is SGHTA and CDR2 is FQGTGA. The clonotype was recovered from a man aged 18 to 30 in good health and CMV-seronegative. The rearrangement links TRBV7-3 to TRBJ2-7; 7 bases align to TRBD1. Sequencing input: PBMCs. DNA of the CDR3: TGTGCCAGCAGCTTACAGGGGGTAGGTGGAGAGCAGTACTTC. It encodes CASSLQGVGGEQYF.